Listed here are 8 T cell receptor beta chains from one sample, sequenced in a study of shared clonotypes between healthy human individuals. Assay: immunoSEQ multiplex PCR; the TCRdb copy retains only in-frame clones and omits some. The sample has 2 million to 3 million clones; approximately 92% are singletons. Sequenced input: naive CD4+ T cells sorted from blood. Subset: CD45RA+ positively selected. The receptor set was obtained from a young man in good health.

V and J are TRBV7-9 and TRBJ1-2; D is unclear. Between the trimmed V and J ends, which lost 5 bases and 2 bases, there was a span of 9 bases. The CDR3 consists of 13 residues. In germline, CDR1 is SEHNR, CDR2 FQNEAQ (reference sequence). CDR3 DNA sequence: TGTGCCAGCAGCCCAGAAGAGAACTATGGCTACACCTTC. Amino acid sequence: CASSPEENYGYTF.

Comments on this clone: The sample holds other DNA sequences that translate to the same CDR3. The rearrangement joins TRBV20-1 to TRBJ2-5; D remains unclear. V lost 6 bases and J 3 bases, leaving 5 bases between the germline ends. This CDR3 has 10 residues. Looked up from germline, CDR1 is DFQATT and CDR2 is SNEGSKA (reference sequence). Here the CDR3 reads CSATEETQYF. The CDR3 DNA follows: TGCAGTGCCACAGAAGAGACCCAGTACTTC.

The chain is built from TRBV10-3 and TRBJ2-7; D possibly corresponds to TRBD1 (5 bases). V was pared by 0 bases and J by 3 bases, with 12 bases between. The CDR3 is 15 residues long. Germline CDR1 ENHRY, CDR2 SYGVKD. In DNA, the CDR3 is TGTGCCATCAGTGAGTCAGGGCAGGGATACTACGAGCAGTACTTC. Translating gives CAISESGQGYYEQYF.

This sequence joins TRBV27 and TRBJ1-1; D ambiguous. The V gene lost 6 bases and the J gene lost 8 bases, with 16 bases spanning the gap. This CDR3 is built from 13 residues. Germline V gene sequence: CDR1 MNHEY, CDR2 SMNVEV (reference sequence). DNA for the CDR3: TGTGCCAGCAGGAAGCGCAGCATCGCGGAAGCTTTCTTT. Translation: CASRKRSIAEAFF.

To note about this clone: Distinct nucleotide sequences in the sample also encode this CDR3. The chain uses TRBV19 and TRBJ2-7, with TRBD2 matching over 12 bases. With V trimmed by 3 bases and J by 3 bases, 3 bases remained unmatched. The CDR3 sequence is 15 residues long. The V gene's germline CDR1 is LNHDA and CDR2 SQIVND (reference sequence). CDR3 sequence (DNA): TGTGCCAGTAGTATCTTGACTAGCGGGAGCTACGAGCAGTACTTC. Translating gives CASSILTSGSYEQYF. The complete variable domain, with remaining parts taken from reference TRBV19 and TRBJ2-7, reads DGGITQSPKYLFRKEGQNVTLSCEQNLNHDAMYWYRQDPGQGLRLIYYSQIVNDFQKGDIAEGYSVSREKKESFPLTVTSAQKNPTAFYLCASSILTSGSYEQYFGPGTRLTVT.

The chain employs TRBV6-5 and TRBJ1-3; no reliable D call. V shed 4 bases and J shed 0 bases, with 13 bases lying between them. This CDR3 contains 16 residues. Germline values: CDR1 MNHEY, CDR2 SVGAGI. The DNA for the CDR3 is TGTGCCAGCAGTTCCCTTCGATCCCTCTCTGGAAACACCATATATTTT. This sequence encodes CASSSLRSLSGNTIYF.

This chain's CDR3 is CASTRRGSGYGYTF. CDR3 coding DNA: TGTGCCAGCACAAGGAGGGGATCAGGCTATGGCTACACCTTC. The rearrangement links TRBV2 to TRBJ1-2; D may be TRBD1 (5 bases). CDR3 length: 14 residues. V lost 7 bases and J 4 bases, leaving 16 bases between the germline ends. Germline assignment: CDR1 SNHLY and CDR2 FYNNEI.

The rearrangement links TRBV2 to TRBJ2-3; 9 positions match TRBD1. Germline CDR1 and CDR2: SNHLY and FYNNEI. This CDR3 region has 15 residues. V lost 7 bases to trimming and J lost 3 bases; unmatched junction nucleotides: 8. DNA for the CDR3: TGTGCCAGCAAGACCGGGACAGGGAGGACAGATACGCAGTATTTT. It is translated as CASKTGTGRTDTQYF.